This T cell receptor (beta chain) comes out of a study of T cells in localized non-small cell lung cancer. General observations from the study: The study linked higher blood T cell density to longer overall survival. Because only a single region of the tumor was sequenced, heterogeneity remains possible. Adjacent lung was found to contain a median approximately 60 of the top 100 tumor clones. The highest T cell clonality was in uninvolved adjacent lung, above tumor.

This CDR3 comprises 15 residues. The V and J ends lost 6 bases and 7 bases respectively, with 19 bases between them. Germline-derived CDR1 and CDR2 are LNHDA and SQIVND (reference sequence). In its sample, this clone was seen once. What it binds is not known. The table came from immunoSEQ multiplex PCR; TCRdb's copy has only in-frame clones and leaves some out. The sample has tens of thousands of clones; about 88% are singletons. The specimen comprised PBMCs, sampled before any cancer treatment. The chain is built from TRBV19 and TRBJ2-1; tentative D call: TRBD2 (7 bases). The sequence derives from a man between 40 and 70 years old with stage II lung adenocarcinoma. DNA for the CDR3: TGTGCCAGTAGCATCATGGGGGGGCGAGGAAATGAGCAGTTCTTC. Residues: CASSIMGGRGNEQFF.